The 9 T cell receptor beta chains below come from one sample, sequenced in a study of OX40 agonist ivuxolimab in advanced cancers. The protocol was immunoSEQ multiplex PCR, while the TCRdb copy is restricted to in-frame clones and leaves out a portion. Among some 65,000 clones listed, about nine tenths were seen once. This material consisted of CD4+ or CD8+ T cells sorted from blood, taken in a trial of the OX40 agonist ivuxolimab. The receptor source for this set is an adult with an advanced solid tumor such as melanoma, head and neck, liver or kidney cancer.

The chain has TRBV27 and TRBJ1-2; D not certain. The V and J ends lost 6 bases and 2 bases respectively, with 13 bases between them. Per germline, CDR1 MNHEY and CDR2 SMNVEV (reference sequence). This CDR3 has 14 residues. CDR3 in amino acids: CASSSVGANYGYTF. The CDR3 coding sequence is TGTGCCAGCAGCTCCGTTGGAGCCAACTATGGCTACACCTTC.

The count of this clone is one. J is TRBJ2-1 and V is TRBV28; 15 nucleotides match TRBD2. The CDR3 loop spans 15 amino acids. The V gene end was trimmed by 7 bases and the J gene end by 7 bases; junction bases not matched to a gene: 5. Germline CDR1 is MDHEN and CDR2 is SYDVKM. The CDR3 region has the DNA TGTGCCAGCAACCGTGGACTAGCGGGAGGGAATGAGCAGTTCTTC. This codes for CASNRGLAGGNEQFF. Looking up the rest from reference TRBV28 and TRBJ2-1 gives the full variable domain: DVKVTQSSRYLVKRTGEKVFLECVQDMDHENMFWYRQDPGLGLRLIYFSYDVKMKEKGDIPEGYSVSREKKERFSLILESASTNQTSMYLCASNRGLAGGNEQFFGPGTRLTVL.

The V gene is TRBV7-2, the J gene TRBJ1-1; TRBD1 aligns across 7 bases. Looked up from germline, CDR1 is SGHTA and CDR2 is FQGNSA. CDR3 length: 16 amino acids. Trimming took 4 bases from V and 3 from J; bases not matched to a gene: 11. Written as DNA, the CDR3 is TGTGCCAGCAGCTCCCCGGACAGGATCACGGACACTGAAGCTTTCTTT. Translating gives CASSSPDRITDTEAFF. The full variable domain, in which reference TRBV7-2 and TRBJ1-1 provide the parts outside the CDR3, is GAGVSQSPSNKVTEKGKDVELRCDPISGHTALYWYRQSLGQGLEFLIYFQGNSAPDKSGLPSDRFSAERTGGSVSTLTIQRTQQEDSAVYLCASSSPDRITDTEAFFGQGTRLTVV.

The CDR3 DNA follows: TGTGCCAGCAGCTTCCCGACTAGCGGAACCTATAAAAGCTCCTACAATGAGCAGTTCTTC. Protein sequence: CASSFPTSGTYKSSYNEQFF. J is TRBJ2-1 and V is TRBV7-3; 9 positions match TRBD2. The CDR3 has 20 residues. Germline-derived CDR1 and CDR2 are SGHTA and FQGTGA. The V gene end was trimmed by 3 bases and the J gene end by 0 bases; junction bases not matched to a gene: 15.

The V gene is TRBV4-2, the J gene TRBJ1-2; TRBD1 aligns across 8 bases. The CDR3 runs 14 residues. V lost 5 bases and J lost 5; bases outside the gene matches: 7. Germline V gene data show CDR1 as LGHNA and CDR2 as YNFKEQ. The CDR3 loop is CASSGAGTGYGYTF. CDR3 nucleotides: TGTGCCAGCAGCGGGGCCGGGACAGGATATGGCTACACCTTC.

The V gene is TRBV5-4, the J gene TRBJ1-2; the match to TRBD1 covers 9 bases. Per the germline V gene, CDR1 is SGHNT and CDR2 is YYREEE (reference sequence). With 5 bases clipped from V and 6 bases from J, the junction kept 2 bases outside the gene matches. This CDR3 contains 12 residues. The CDR3 DNA reads as TGTGCCAGCAGGGGACAGGGAAATGGCTACACCTTC. It codes for CASRGQGNGYTF. The entire variable domain, with the rest obtained from reference TRBV5-4 and TRBJ1-2, is as follows: ETGVTQSPTHLIKTRGQQVTLRCSSQSGHNTVSWYQQALGQGPQFIFQYYREEENGRGNFPPRFSGLQFPNYSSELNVNALELDDSALYLCASRGQGNGYTFGSGTRLTVV.

The CDR3 bases are TGTGCCTGGAGTGCAGACCGGTCCTACGAGCAGTACTTC. Translating gives CAWSADRSYEQYF. V usage is TRBV30 and J usage is TRBJ2-7, with no clear D. V was shortened by 1 base and J by 1 base, with 8 bases between the two germline ends. The V gene's germline CDR1 is GTSNPN and CDR2 SVGIG (reference sequence). This CDR3 has 13 residues.

The V call is TRBV9, the J call TRBJ2-3; D is possibly TRBD2 (5 bases). Germline CDR1 is SGDLS and CDR2 is YYNGEE. This CDR3 is built from 16 residues. Trimming cost V 0 bases and J 2 bases, with 13 bases left between them. DNA of the CDR3: TGTGCCAGCAGCGTAGGAGGGATGGGCAACACAGATACGCAGTATTTT. Protein sequence: CASSVGGMGNTDTQYF.

The rearrangement joins TRBV10-3 to TRBJ2-3; perhaps D is TRBD1 or TRBD2 (6 bases each). The CDR3 length is 12 residues. The ends were cut back, 3 bases at V and 6 bases at J, with 7 bases in the middle. Germline assignment: CDR1 ENHRY and CDR2 SYGVKD. The CDR3 DNA is TGTGCCATCAGTGAAGGGGGGGATACGCAGTATTTT. Translating gives CAISEGGDTQYF.